The sequence of this T cell receptor (beta chain) was determined in a study of identical twins. The study's findings and limits: One should note that invariant MAIT and iNKT cells could partly confound zero-insertion analyses.

As to this clonotype: Antigen unknown.

Via MiXCR, TCRdb re-called the 5' RACE reads, giving one row per CDR3 protein. Of hundreds of thousands of distinct CDR3 sequences listed, over 15% are singletons. The CDR3 spans 13 residues. Germline CDR1 reads LGHNA; CDR2 reads YNFKEQ. Trimming took 0 bases from V and 2 from J, leaving 3 bases between them. The data also belong to a second study, concerning T cells expressing NK-cell markers.

The chain is built from TRBV4-2 and TRBJ2-3; the D is unclear. This receptor was identified in a woman aged 18-29 years in good health. Source material: PBMCs. Here the CDR3 reads CASSQDFTDTQYF. CDR3 sequence (DNA): TGTGCCAGCAGCCAAGATTTCACAGATACGCAGTATTTT.